The rows below give T cell receptor beta chains drawn from one sample of a study of healthy donors' naive CD4 and CD8 T cells. In TCRdb, the reads were re-called with MiXCR into one record per CDR3 protein. The repertoire consists of roughly 200,000 distinct CDR3 sequences, with around 74% occurring once and the leading ten covering roughly 2.4%. Sequencing was done on a sample of naive CD4+ and CD8+ T cells sorted from blood, pooled from several donors. These receptors were collected from a pool of human donors in good health; the sample pools cells from several healthy donors. Each CDR3 is given with its conserved first and last residue. A D gene is named only where the DNA matches it firmly. Clone size is not always given. Where it is, it says once, few, many or a class for expanded clones.

TRBJ2-7	TRBV6-5	TRBD1	few	CASSYDRQGDYEQYF	TGTGCCAGCAGTTACGACCGACAGGGAGACTACGAGCAGTACTTC
TRBJ2-5	TRBV19	TRBD2	.	CASSIGGAREETQYF	TGTGCCAGTAGTATCGGGGGGGCGCGTGAGGAGACCCAGTACTTC
TRBJ2-3	TRBV6-5	.	.	CASSYSGPVVTDTQYF	TGTGCCAGCAGTTACTCGGGCCCTGTGGTAACAGATACGCAGTATTTT
TRBJ2-5	TRBV5-6	TRBD2	.	CASCATWAGGPETQYF	TGTGCCAGCTGTGCCACATGGGCGGGAGGGCCAGAGACCCAGTACTTC
TRBJ2-3	TRBV12-3/TRBV12-4	.	once	CASRWTAGTDTQYF	TGTGCCAGCCGTTGGACAGCCGGTACAGATACGCAGTATTTT
TRBJ1-2	TRBV30	TRBD1	.	CAWSSGTGDYGYTF	TGTGCCTGGAGTAGCGGGACAGGGGACTATGGCTACACCTTC
TRBJ2-3	TRBV6-5	.	.	CASSEAFGDTQYF	TGTGCCAGCAGTGAGGCCTTTGGAGATACGCAGTATTTT
TRBJ2-3	TRBV6-2/TRBV6-3	TRBD2	.	CASSYLGTSGITDTQYF	TGTGCCAGCAGTTACCTAGGGACTAGCGGGATCACAGATACGCAGTATTTT
TRBJ1-1	TRBV27	.	.	CASIGPGEAFF	TGTGCCAGCATAGGCCCGGGTGAAGCTTTCTTT
TRBJ2-1	TRBV2	.	.	CASSEYRNEQFF	TGTGCCAGCAGTGAATACCGAAATGAGCAGTTCTTC
TRBJ1-5	TRBV18	TRBD1	.	CASSPRSGGDQPQHF	TGTGCCAGCTCACCAAGGTCAGGGGGCGATCAGCCCCAGCATTTT
TRBJ2-3	TRBV27	.	.	CASSLQGWGTDTQYF	TGTGCCAGCAGCCTGCAGGGTTGGGGTACAGATACGCAGTATTTT
TRBJ2-7	TRBV29-1	.	.	CSVGIPCEQYF	TGCAGCGTAGGGATCCCCTGCGAGCAGTACTTC
TRBJ1-5	TRBV28	.	.	CATSRPMYKPQHF	TGTGCCACCTCCCGACCCATGTACAAGCCCCAGCATTTT
TRBJ2-1	TRBV6-2/TRBV6-3	.	.	CASSYLAKPTNNEQFF	TGTGCCAGCAGTTATTTGGCGAAGCCCACGAACAATGAGCAGTTCTTC
TRBJ2-5	TRBV29-1	TRBD2	.	CSASSGEETQYF	TGCAGCGCCAGTAGCGGGGAAGAGACCCAGTACTTC
TRBJ1-1	TRBV29-1	.	.	CSVATRMNTEAFF	TGCAGCGTTGCGACACGGATGAACACTGAAGCTTTCTTT
TRBJ2-2	TRBV29-1	.	.	CSVVCPTTGELFF	TGCAGCGTGGTATGTCCGACCACCGGGGAGCTGTTTTTT
TRBJ2-1	TRBV6-5	TRBD1	.	CASSRDRSIYNEQFF	TGTGCCAGCAGCCGGGACAGGTCCATCTACAATGAGCAGTTCTTC
TRBJ2-7	TRBV4-1	TRBD2	.	CASSQGASGNYEQYF	TGCGCCAGCAGCCAAGGGGCTAGCGGGAACTACGAGCAGTACTTC
TRBJ2-3	TRBV20-1	.	.	CSASLPATDTQYF	TGCAGTGCTAGTTTACCAGCCACAGATACGCAGTATTTT
TRBJ1-2	TRBV29-1	.	.	CSSVPGLTEGGYTF	TGCAGCTCCGTTCCGGGACTCACGGAAGGCGGCTACACCTTC
TRBJ2-5	TRBV29-1	TRBD1	.	CSVDNRGETQYF	TGCAGCGTGGACAACAGGGGAGAGACCCAGTACTTC
TRBJ1-1	TRBV14	TRBD1	.	CASSHGQGINEAFF	TGTGCCAGCAGCCATGGACAGGGAATAAATGAAGCTTTCTTT
TRBJ2-4	TRBV28	.	.	CASSSPGVGDIQYF	TGTGCCAGCAGTTCCCCCGGGGTAGGGGACATTCAGTACTTC
TRBJ1-4	TRBV29-1	TRBD1	.	CSVSRDSPFEKLFF	TGCAGCGTTTCCCGGGACAGCCCCTTTGAAAAACTGTTTTTT
TRBJ2-7	TRBV19	TRBD1	once	CASSETGVYEQYF	TGTGCCAGCAGCGAGACAGGGGTGTACGAGCAGTACTTC
TRBJ2-7	TRBV7-4	TRBD2	.	CASSFRGGSLYEQYF	TGTGCCAGCAGCTTCCGGGGCGGGAGTCTCTACGAGCAGTACTTC
TRBJ2-1	TRBV19	TRBD2	few	CASSIDWNYGGTSYNEQFF	TGTGCCAGTAGTATAGATTGGAACTACGGGGGGACCTCCTACAATGAGCAGTTCTTC
TRBJ1-1	TRBV30	.	.	CAWQKTTSTEAFF	TGTGCCTGGCAGAAGACTACCAGCACTGAAGCTTTCTTT
TRBJ2-7	TRBV6-5	.	few	CASKWSFGGGHEQYF	TGTGCCAGCAAATGGAGCTTTGGCGGGGGCCACGAGCAGTACTTC
TRBJ1-5	TRBV5-1	TRBD1	.	CASSLAGQGDQPQHF	TGCGCCAGCAGCTTGGCGGGACAGGGAGATCAGCCCCAGCATTTT
TRBJ2-7	TRBV29-1	TRBD1	.	CSVNRDRGYEQYF	TGCAGCGTGAACCGGGACAGGGGCTACGAGCAGTACTTC
TRBJ1-6	TRBV30	.	.	CAWSVQSPLHF	TGTGCCTGGAGTGTACAATCACCCCTCCACTTT